The rows below give T cell receptor beta chains drawn from one sample of a study of cytomegalovirus exposure and HLA in healthy donors. Generated by immunoSEQ multiplex PCR, the TCRdb table keeps only in-frame clones and is missing some. This table holds about 140,000 clones, 88% found once. The sample comprised PBMCs. The source of these receptors is a woman aged 40 to 55 in good health and CMV-seronegative. Both conserved end residues are part of each CDR3. The D gene is left open where the match is weak. Clone size is not always given. Where it is, it says once, few, many or a class for expanded clones.

clone_size	v_call	cdr3_length	j_call	d_call	cdr3_aa	cdr3_nt
-	TRBV6-5	15	TRBJ1-5	TRBD1	CASNPGQGVNQPQHF	TGTGCCAGCAATCCGGGACAGGGGGTGAATCAGCCCCAGCATTTT
-	TRBV7-2	12	TRBJ1-2	-	CASSWGGGGYTF	TGTGCCAGCAGCTGGGGGGGAGGGGGCTACACCTTC
-	TRBV9	14	TRBJ1-1	-	CASSVGGPNTEAFF	TGTGCCAGCAGCGTAGGTGGCCCGAACACTGAAGCTTTCTTT
-	TRBV5-1	15	TRBJ2-7	TRBD2	CASSLVIAGGYEQYF	TGCGCCAGCAGCTTGGTAATAGCGGGAGGATACGAGCAGTACTTC
-	TRBV5-1	16	TRBJ2-3	TRBD2	CASSLGLAGSTDTQYF	TGCGCCAGCAGCTTGGGGCTAGCGGGGAGCACAGATACGCAGTATTTT
-	TRBV5-1	18	TRBJ1-5	TRBD1	CASRGTGGQGQDNQPQHF	TGCGCCAGCCGTGGAACCGGCGGACAGGGGCAGGACAATCAGCCCCAGCATTTT
-	TRBV5-1	15	TRBJ2-1	TRBD1	CASSKGGSSYNEQFF	TGCGCCAGCAGCAAAGGGGGCAGCTCCTACAATGAGCAGTTCTTC
-	TRBV5-4	15	TRBJ1-1	-	CASSSPASGETEAFF	TGTGCCAGCAGCTCTCCAGCTAGCGGGGAAACTGAAGCTTTCTTT
-	TRBV7-9	16	TRBJ2-3	TRBD1	CASSLPAGGGTDTQYF	TGTGCCAGCAGCTTACCGGCAGGGGGAGGCACAGATACGCAGTATTTT
-	TRBV5-1	15	TRBJ2-1	TRBD1	CASRPPGQEYNEQFF	TGCGCCAGCAGGCCTCCGGGACAGGAATACAATGAGCAGTTCTTC
-	TRBV6-5	13	TRBJ1-2	TRBD1	CASRSGGVHGYTF	TGTGCCAGCAGATCAGGGGGCGTCCATGGCTACACCTTC
-	TRBV28	15	TRBJ2-1	TRBD1	CASIVTGTGLNEQFF	TGTGCCAGCATAGTAACCGGGACAGGGCTCAATGAGCAGTTCTTC
-	TRBV11-1	14	TRBJ2-2	-	CASSAHADTGELFF	TGTGCCAGCAGCGCCCACGCGGATACCGGGGAGCTGTTTTTT
-	TRBV18	15	TRBJ2-3	-	CASSPAAEATDTQYF	TGTGCCAGCTCACCAGCCGCGGAGGCCACAGATACGCAGTATTTT
-	TRBV4-2	16	TRBJ2-5	TRBD2	CASSQVGGGLGETQYF	TGTGCCAGCAGCCAAGTTGGGGGAGGGCTCGGAGAGACCCAGTACTTC
-	TRBV7-9	13	TRBJ2-2	-	CASTLFSPGELFF	TGTGCCAGCACCCTTTTTAGCCCCGGGGAGCTGTTTTTT
-	TRBV7-2	15	TRBJ2-7	-	CASSLLASSGYEQYF	TGTGCCAGCAGCTTACTAGCGTCTTCTGGCTACGAGCAGTACTTC
-	TRBV7-9	14	TRBJ1-2	-	CASSLSPGRAGYTF	TGTGCCAGCAGCTTATCCCCGGGGAGGGCTGGCTACACCTTC
-	TRBV5-1	14	TRBJ1-1	-	CASSSGEYGTEAFF	TGCGCCAGCAGCTCAGGGGAGTACGGCACTGAAGCTTTCTTT
-	TRBV7-2	17	TRBJ1-6	-	CASSLRLTGINNSPLHF	TGTGCCAGCAGCTTAAGGCTGACAGGAATAAATAATTCACCCCTCCACTTT
-	TRBV4-1	18	TRBJ2-1	-	CASSQFDAPAQLHNEQFF	TGCGCCAGCAGCCAATTTGACGCCCCAGCACAGCTTCACAATGAGCAGTTCTTC
few	TRBV5-1	13	TRBJ1-4	-	CASSSTGNEKLFF	TGCGCCAGCAGCTCGACCGGGAATGAAAAACTGTTTTTT
-	TRBV5-6	16	TRBJ2-7	TRBD1	CASSSPGTGGTYEQYF	TGTGCCAGCAGCTCACCTGGGACAGGGGGGACCTACGAGCAGTACTTC
once	TRBV11-3	13	TRBJ2-1	-	CASSLSPSHEQFF	TGTGCCAGCAGCCTTAGTCCCTCCCATGAGCAGTTCTTC
-	TRBV5-1	14	TRBJ2-5	-	CASSSDGVQETQYF	TGCGCCAGCAGCTCCGACGGGGTCCAAGAGACCCAGTACTTC
once	TRBV5-8	12	TRBJ1-3	-	CASSLRVDTIYF	TGTGCCAGCAGCTTGCGTGTAGACACCATATATTTT
-	TRBV20-1	8	TRBJ2-7	-	CSVSEQYF	TGCAGTGTATCCGAGCAGTACTTC
-	TRBV19	15	TRBJ2-7	-	CASSMWQGSSYEQYF	TGTGCCAGTAGTATGTGGCAGGGAAGCTCCTACGAGCAGTACTTC
-	TRBV23-1	16	TRBJ2-3	TRBD1	CASSQSIPGGADTQYF	TGCGCCAGCAGTCAATCGATCCCAGGGGGCGCAGATACGCAGTATTTT
-	TRBV12-5	16	TRBJ2-1	TRBD2	CASGLGLAGSYNEQFF	TGTGCTAGTGGCCTCGGACTAGCGGGCTCCTACAATGAGCAGTTCTTC
-	TRBV5-1	12	TRBJ1-3	-	CASRSTGNTIYF	TGCGCCAGCAGATCAACTGGAAACACCATATATTTT
once	TRBV11-2	17	TRBJ1-5	-	CASSARLGAASNQPQHF	TGTGCCAGCAGCGCTCGACTGGGAGCAGCTAGCAATCAGCCCCAGCATTTT
-	TRBV5-1	14	TRBJ2-1	TRBD2	CASSSGTSSVEQFF	TGCGCCAGCAGCTCCGGGACTAGCAGTGTTGAGCAGTTCTTC
-	TRBV27	13	TRBJ2-7	TRBD1	CASRLSGQGSQYF	TGTGCCAGCAGGCTAAGCGGACAGGGTTCGCAGTACTTC